The 20 T cell receptor beta chains in this list originate from one sample, sequenced in a study of blood T cells in healthy people across ages. Combining a sample-barcoded 5' primer with a J-beta primer mix, a second PCR ran for roughly 7 to 12 cycles. MiXCR, run by TCRdb on the 5' RACE reads, gives a single entry per CDR3 protein. This sample has fewer than 1,000,000 distinct CDR3 sequences, with about 45% found just once. Sequencing used blood. The receptors originated from a man older than 75 in good health.

This clonotype was seen a handful of times. V gene TRBV20-1 combines with J gene TRBJ2-1; 15 nucleotides line up with TRBD2. Germline V gene data show CDR1 as DFQATT and CDR2 as SNEGSKA (reference sequence). CDR3 size: 18 residues. Trimming cost V 5 bases and J 9 bases; bases outside gene matches: 17. CDR3 DNA sequence: TGCAGTGCTGCTCCGGGACTAGCGGGAGGAGCATCATCGAGTGAGCAGTTCTTC. Its translation is CSAAPGLAGGASSSEQFF.

Concerning this clonotype itself: A read error is possible here, since a much larger clone lies one base away. The rearrangement joins TRBV14 to TRBJ2-7; possibly TRBD2 for D (5 bases). The germline V and J ends were trimmed by 4 bases and 4 bases, with 20 bases remaining between them. In germline, CDR1 is SGHDN, CDR2 FVKESK. This CDR3 is 16 amino acids long. This CDR3 reads CASSPRGGLGPYEQYF. The CDR3 region has the DNA TGTGCCAGCAGCCCCCGGGGTGGACTTGGACCTTACGAGCAGTACTTC.

The V and J genes are TRBV13 and TRBJ1-1; D may be TRBD1 (5 bases). The germline V and J ends were trimmed by 8 bases and 10 bases, with 23 bases remaining between them. CDR3 length equals 14 residues. Germline V gene data show CDR1 as PRHDT and CDR2 as FYEKMQ (reference sequence). This CDR3 is CASHKGPGEQGAFF. In DNA form, the CDR3 reads TGTGCCAGCCACAAGGGGCCGGGGGAGCAAGGAGCTTTCTTT.

The CDR3 DNA is TGTGCCAGCACCCCCGAGAGAGGGACCCAGTACTTC. Its translation is CASTPERGTQYF. The chain carries TRBV2 and TRBJ2-7; no clear D. The end of the DNA aligns better with TRBJ2-5, so the J call may be wrong. This CDR3 contains 12 residues. Germline lookup yields CDR1 SNHLY and CDR2 FYNNEI.

The chain recombines TRBV15 with TRBJ2-3; a weak D match, TRBD1 (5 bases). Trimming left V 0 bases short and J 1 base short, with 11 bases between. Germline V gives CDR1 LNHNV, CDR2 YYDKDF (reference sequence). The CDR3 extends over 16 amino acids. The CDR3 DNA reads TGTGCCACCAGCAGAGAGGTCAGGGCCGGCACAGATACGCAGTATTTT. Translating it yields CATSREVRAGTDTQYF.

This sequence joins TRBV4-1 and TRBJ2-7; TRBD2 agrees at 10 bases. Germline CDR1 is MGHRA and CDR2 is YSYEKL. V lost 3 bases to trimming and J lost 10 bases; unmatched junction nucleotides: 12. CDR3 length equals 15 residues. In nucleotides, the CDR3 is TGCGCCAGCAGCCACAGGACTAGCGGCCAAGAGGCCCAGTACTTC. Translation: CASSHRTSGQEAQYF.

Remarks on this clonotype: A read error may be the cause here, since a much bigger clone is one base away. J is TRBJ2-1 and V is TRBV7-2; unclear D gene. The CDR3 loop spans 12 amino acids. The germline V gene encodes CDR1 SGHTA and CDR2 FQGNSA. The CDR3 sequence: CANSLVSREQFF. DNA of the CDR3: TGTGCCAACAGCTTAGTTAGCCGGGAGCAGTTCTTC.

This clonotype was detected a few times. This chain links TRBV10-3 with TRBJ2-7; no reliable D call. The CDR3 is 14 residues long. Germline loops: CDR1 ENHRY, CDR2 SYGVKD. The ends were cut back, 10 bases at V and 0 bases at J, with 16 bases in the middle. The DNA for the CDR3 is TGTGCCACCCGTGCAAGAGAGCGCTCCTACGAGCAGTACTTC. It translates to CATRARERSYEQYF.

This clonotype was seen a handful of times. A read error is possible here, since a much larger clone lies one base away. V and J are TRBV30 and TRBJ2-7; a weak D match, TRBD2 (5 bases). TRBJ2-5 matches the DNA end more closely, so the J call is doubtful. Germline CDR1 reads GTSNPN; CDR2 reads SVGIG (reference sequence). This CDR3 comprises 11 residues. The CDR3 nucleotides read TGTGCCGGGAGTGTTGGGGAGACCCAGTACTTC. This encodes CAGSVGETQYF.

This clonotype was seen repeatedly, ten times or more. This chain joins TRBV10-3 and TRBJ2-1; 9 nucleotides agree with TRBD2. This CDR3 comprises 17 residues. Per the germline V gene, CDR1 is ENHRY and CDR2 is SYGVKD. V lost 9 bases and J lost 1; bases outside the gene matches: 13. The CDR3 sequence is CAIGKAGGPGSYNEQFF. The DNA for the CDR3 is TGTGCCATTGGTAAGGCGGGAGGGCCAGGTTCCTACAATGAGCAGTTCTTC.

Ten or more counts support this clonotype. The chain links TRBV20-1 to TRBJ2-3; 7 bases agree with TRBD2. The CDR3 sequence is 15 residues long. Germline lookup yields CDR1 DFQATT and CDR2 SNEGSKA (reference sequence). The junction had 7 bases not matched to a gene; V was cut back by 0 bases and J by 4 bases. CDR3 in DNA: TGCAGTGCTAGAGAAAGCGGGATTCGACCAGATACGCAGTATTTT. It specifies CSARESGIRPDTQYF.

Notes on this clonotype: A much larger clone sits a single nucleotide away, making a read error possible. V usage is TRBV5-1 and J usage is TRBJ2-1; TRBD2 agrees at 13 bases. Germline V lookup: CDR1 SGHRS, CDR2 YFSETQ. Germline trimming cut 4 bases from V and 9 bases from J; bases unmatched to any gene: 7. CDR3 length equals 15 residues. The DNA for the CDR3 is TGCGCCAGCAGCATTGGGACTAGCGGGGTAGGTGAGCAGTTCTTC. It is translated as CASSIGTSGVGEQFF.

The rearrangement uses TRBV5-1 and TRBJ1-4; the D is unclear. The CDR3 contains 14 residues. Trimming pared 4 bases from V and 3 bases from J, leaving 10 bases between. CDR1 and CDR2 (germline): SGHRS, YFSETQ. CDR3 residues: CASSVSQSNEKLFF. The CDR3 bases are TGCGCCAGCAGCGTGTCCCAGTCTAATGAAAAACTGTTTTTT.

This sequence joins TRBV30 and TRBJ2-7; 7 nucleotides agree with TRBD1. Losses at the gene ends were 7 bases for V and 3 bases for J; bases not matched to a gene: 9. This CDR3 spans 13 amino acids. Germline lookup yields CDR1 GTSNPN and CDR2 SVGIG (reference sequence). The CDR3 here is CAYLRDSSYEQYF. CDR3 sequence (DNA): TGTGCCTACCTGAGGGACAGCAGCTACGAGCAGTACTTC.

The V gene is TRBV20-1, the J gene TRBJ2-7; 7 bases are shared with TRBD1. This CDR3 contains 13 residues. The V and J ends lost 5 bases and 4 bases, in that order; junction bases with no gene match: 8. The germline CDR1 and CDR2 sequences are DFQATT and SNEGSKA (reference sequence). Written as DNA, the CDR3 is TGCAGTGCTTCCCGACAGGGAAGATACGAGCAGTACTTC. Translation: CSASRQGRYEQYF.

This clonotype was detected many times. The CDR3 DNA reads TGTGCCAGCAGCTTTAAACAGGGGAACACTGAAGCTTTCTTT. Protein product: CASSFKQGNTEAFF. The chain is built from TRBV7-2 and TRBJ1-1, with D perhaps matching TRBD1 (6 bases). Trimming took off 3 bases at V and 1 base at J, with 9 bases between the two ends. The CDR3 has 14 residues. The germline CDR1 and CDR2 sequences are SGHTA and FQGNSA.

The rearrangement joins TRBV5-1 to TRBJ1-2; weak D call: TRBD1 (5 bases). Germline CDR1 reads SGHRS; CDR2 reads YFSETQ. V was clipped by 2 bases and J by 4 bases, with 15 bases between them. The length of the CDR3 is 15 residues. In DNA, the CDR3 is TGCGCCAGCAGCTTACCGGGACGGAGCGGCTATGGCTACACCTTC. It specifies CASSLPGRSGYGYTF.

J is TRBJ2-3 and V is TRBV12-3 or TRBV12-4; 11 positions match TRBD2. The CDR3 is 17 amino acids. Losses at the gene ends were 8 bases for V and 6 bases for J; bases not matched to a gene: 16. This CDR3 is CASRSMGSGREWDTQYF. The CDR3 coding sequence is TGTGCCAGCCGGTCAATGGGTAGCGGGAGGGAGTGGGATACGCAGTATTTT.

This chain connects TRBV20-1 to TRBJ2-5, with 14 bases that match TRBD2. The CDR3 consists of 14 residues. Germline V lookup: CDR1 DFQATT, CDR2 SNEGSKA (reference sequence). Germline trimming cut 5 bases from V and 5 bases from J; bases unmatched to any gene: 4. CDR3 sequence (DNA): TGCAGTGCTGGCCGGACTAGCGGGAGGGAGACCCAGTACTTC. It encodes CSAGRTSGRETQYF.

The CDR3 DNA is TGTGCCAGCAGCTTACTCAGGGGGCCCCTGAATACGCAGTATTTT. Translated, it gives CASSLLRGPLNTQYF. The rearrangement uses TRBV7-2 and TRBJ2-3, with 8 bases aligning to TRBD1. Unmatched junction bases numbered 8, after V lost 2 bases and J lost 7 bases. Germline V gene data show CDR1 as SGHTA and CDR2 as FQGNSA. This CDR3 is built from 15 residues. Full variable domain (missing parts from reference TRBV7-2 and TRBJ2-3): GAGVSQSPSNKVTEKGKDVELRCDPISGHTALYWYRQSLGQGLEFLIYFQGNSAPDKSGLPSDRFSAERTGGSVSTLTIQRTQQEDSAVYLCASSLLRGPLNTQYFGPGTRLTVL.